These T cell receptor beta chains were read from a single sample in a study of technical replicates of blood from several donors. Data came from immunoSEQ multiplex PCR; TCRdb stores just in-frame clones and leaves some out. There are 90,000 to 100,000 clones in the sample; about 95% occur only once, and about 0.3% lies in the top ten. Sequencing was done on a sample of T cells isolated from PBMCs. The source of these receptors is a human donor in good health. CDR3s include the opening cysteine and the closing phenylalanine or tryptophan. The D gene is left open where the match is weak. Rows may omit the clone size; those that give it use once, few, many or a size class.

TRBD2	-	TRBJ2-1	TRBV4-2	CASRSGSSYNEQFF	TGTGCCAGCAGGAGCGGGAGCTCCTACAATGAGCAGTTCTTC
-	-	TRBJ2-5	TRBV6-1	CASSEAGLQETQYF	TGTGCCAGCAGTGAAGCGGGACTCCAAGAGACCCAGTACTTC
-	-	TRBJ2-7	TRBV10-2	CASSEGGVYEQYF	TGCGCCAGCAGTGAAGGGGGGGTCTACGAGCAGTACTTC
TRBD2	-	TRBJ2-3	TRBV18	CASSPRLAGVADTQYF	TGTGCCAGCTCACCCAGACTAGCGGGAGTGGCAGATACGCAGTATTTT
-	-	TRBJ2-2	TRBV5-4	CATRDGINTGELFF	TGTGCCACCAGGGACGGGATTAACACCGGGGAGCTGTTTTTT
-	-	TRBJ1-5	TRBV7-7	CASSAGGNQPQHF	TGTGCCAGCAGCGCCGGGGGCAATCAGCCCCAGCATTTT
TRBD2	-	TRBJ2-5	TRBV6-1	CASSESLGEGQETQYF	TGTGCCAGCAGTGAAAGTCTCGGGGAGGGCCAAGAGACCCAGTACTTC
-	-	TRBJ2-1	TRBV5-1	CASSLMGDWQFF	TGCGCCAGCAGCTTGATGGGAGATTGGCAGTTCTTC
TRBD1	once	TRBJ2-3	TRBV11-3	CASSRRTGSTDTQYF	TGTGCCAGCAGCCGTAGGACAGGTAGCACAGATACGCAGTATTTT
TRBD1	-	TRBJ1-1	TRBV7-6	CASSLPRTGGNTEAFF	TGTGCCAGCAGCTTACCTAGGACAGGGGGGAACACTGAAGCTTTCTTT
TRBD1	-	TRBJ1-1	TRBV11-2	CASSLNSVDRGPFF	TGTGCCAGCAGCTTAAACTCGGTCGACAGGGGGCCTTTCTTT
-	-	TRBJ1-2	TRBV4-2	CASSQGLEGLVYGYTF	TGTGCCAGCAGCCAGGGGTTGGAGGGCTTGGTTTATGGCTACACCTTC
TRBD2	-	TRBJ2-1	TRBV9	CASSALAGWRSGGNEQFF	TGTGCCAGCAGCGCACTAGCGGGATGGCGGTCTGGGGGCAATGAGCAGTTCTTC
TRBD2	once	TRBJ2-5	TRBV6-1	CASSEIAGVLETQYF	TGTGCCAGCAGTGAAATTGCGGGGGTATTGGAGACCCAGTACTTC
-	-	TRBJ2-1	TRBV9	CASSVEADNEQFF	TGTGCCAGCAGCGTCGAGGCCGACAATGAGCAGTTCTTC
-	-	TRBJ1-1	TRBV5-6	CASSLVLGLMNTEAFF	TGTGCCAGCAGCTTGGTTCTAGGTCTCATGAACACTGAAGCTTTCTTT
-	-	TRBJ1-5	TRBV30	CAWSVPGVQPQHF	TGTGCCTGGAGTGTACCAGGGGTTCAGCCCCAGCATTTT
TRBD1	once	TRBJ1-2	TRBV28	CASLPTPGQVYGYTF	TGTGCCAGCCTCCCAACGCCGGGACAGGTCTATGGCTACACCTTC
TRBD1	-	TRBJ1-2	TRBV27	CASSLLGTGTVYGYTF	TGTGCCAGCAGTTTATTAGGTACCGGGACAGTCTATGGCTACACCTTC
-	-	TRBJ2-1	TRBV6-6	CASSSGWEQFF	TGTGCCAGCAGTTCCGGGTGGGAGCAGTTCTTC
-	-	TRBJ2-7	TRBV28	CASNWGVGYEQYF	TGTGCCAGCAATTGGGGGGTAGGGTACGAGCAGTACTTC
TRBD1	-	TRBJ2-2	TRBV28	CASSPGDRGGTGELFF	TGTGCCAGCAGCCCTGGAGACAGGGGAGGCACCGGGGAGCTGTTTTTT
-	once	TRBJ2-1	TRBV19	CASSKQGDEQFF	TGTGCCAGTAGTAAACAGGGTGATGAGCAGTTCTTC
TRBD1	-	TRBJ2-7	TRBV9	CASSKTDRATYEQYF	TGTGCCAGCAGCAAAACCGACAGGGCCACCTACGAGCAGTACTTC
-	-	TRBJ2-7	TRBV25-1	CASGWGGNEQYF	TGTGCCAGCGGTTGGGGGGGCAACGAGCAGTACTTC
-	once	TRBJ1-2	TRBV7-2	CASSFSGGADVGGYTF	TGTGCCAGCAGCTTCAGTGGGGGGGCTGACGTCGGCGGCTACACCTTC
-	-	TRBJ2-7	TRBV5-6	CASSLRVEQYF	TGTGCCAGCAGCTTGCGGGTGGAGCAGTACTTC
TRBD1	-	TRBJ2-7	TRBV6-1	CATIDRVYPYEQYF	TGTGCCACCATTGACAGGGTTTATCCCTACGAGCAGTACTTC
-	-	TRBJ2-7	TRBV11-2	CASSLVTGQASYEQYF	TGTGCCAGCAGCTTAGTTACAGGGCAGGCCTCCTACGAGCAGTACTTC
-	-	TRBJ1-2	TRBV5-5	CASSSGVYYGYTF	TGTGCCAGCAGCTCCGGGGTCTACTATGGCTACACCTTC
-	-	TRBJ1-2	TRBV19	CASSLQGGGYGYTF	TGTGCCAGTAGCTTACAGGGCGGGGGCTATGGCTACACCTTC
TRBD2	-	TRBJ2-2	TRBV5-1	CASSLVLAGEFGGELFF	TGCGCCAGCAGCTTGGTGCTAGCGGGAGAATTTGGCGGGGAGCTGTTTTTT
-	-	TRBJ1-2	TRBV30	CAWSVGGYGYTF	TGTGCCTGGAGTGTAGGGGGCTATGGCTACACCTTC
-	-	TRBJ2-3	TRBV9	CASSVAGESTDTQYF	TGTGCCAGCAGCGTAGCGGGAGAGAGCACAGATACGCAGTATTTT